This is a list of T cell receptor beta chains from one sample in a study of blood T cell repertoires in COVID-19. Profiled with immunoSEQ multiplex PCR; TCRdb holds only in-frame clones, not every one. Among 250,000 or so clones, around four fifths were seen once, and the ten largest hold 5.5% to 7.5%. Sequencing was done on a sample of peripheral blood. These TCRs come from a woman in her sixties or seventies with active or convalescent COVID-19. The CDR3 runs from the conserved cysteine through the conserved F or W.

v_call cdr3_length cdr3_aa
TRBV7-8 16 CASSPRTGTVRQPQHF
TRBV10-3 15 CAISAGTGGDYGYTF
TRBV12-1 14 CASSSTGAYNEQFF
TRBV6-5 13 CASSPQGNTEAFF
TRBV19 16 CASSPTGGQYYNEQFF
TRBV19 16 CASSTRRGGPGNEQFF
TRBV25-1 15 CASSKPGQGAYEQYF
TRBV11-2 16 CASSTAGTGPGNTIYF
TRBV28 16 CASSPLLAGVYNEQFF
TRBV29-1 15 CSVDPQGRVNTEAFF
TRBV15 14 CATSRDPGNTEAFF
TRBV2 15 CASSAGVGGANVLTF
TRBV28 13 CAVSPFLNSPLHF
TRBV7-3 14 CASSSATHTDTQYF
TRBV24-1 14 CATSDPTGGQPQHF
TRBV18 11 CASSYKETQYF
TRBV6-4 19 CASSGTGTGVPLAKNIQYF
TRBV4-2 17 CASSQEASGGVYNEQFF
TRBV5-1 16 CASSYTGGRDTGELFF
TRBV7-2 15 CASSLEGGGNQPQHF
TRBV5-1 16 CASSLTAGENTGELFF
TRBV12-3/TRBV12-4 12 CASSLNTYEQYF
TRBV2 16 CASRNDGSSYNSPLHF
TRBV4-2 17 CASSQEGTGGLREKLFF
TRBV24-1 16 CATSDFDPQGNTEAFF
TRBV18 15 CASSPGTGEDQPQHF
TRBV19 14 CASSNRGGDEKLFF
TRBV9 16 CASSVDWASGYNEQFF
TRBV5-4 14 CASSSGLAAGELFF
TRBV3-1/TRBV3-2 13 CASSQGDRGGYTF
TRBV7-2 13 CASSWDYHNEQFF
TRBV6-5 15 CASINQALSGNTIYF
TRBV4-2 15 CASSPLSGGTGELFF
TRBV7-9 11 CASSSYTEAFF
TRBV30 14 CAWSVGRRAYEQYF
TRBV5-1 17 CASSQHRGRGRDNEQFF
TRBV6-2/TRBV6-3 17 CASSARQGGFAKNIQYF
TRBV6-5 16 CASSYSPTGRGNTIYF
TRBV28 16 CASSWTSGGAYNEQFF
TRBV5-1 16 CASSSRRDSSYNEQFF
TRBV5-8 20 CASSFDGTPAVVGVGNEQFF
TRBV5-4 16 CASSRPGQGEHNEQFF
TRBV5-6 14 CASSGRVSNQPQHF
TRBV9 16 CASSDGLATNTGELFF
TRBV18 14 CASSPSLAAYEQYF
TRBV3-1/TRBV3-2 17 CASSLTHVAGDGDTQYF
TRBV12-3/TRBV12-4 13 CASSHRQAPRQFF
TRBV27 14 CASSPRQGEGPQHF
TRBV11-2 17 CASSAPGQSTSGNTIYF
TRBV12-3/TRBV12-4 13 CASTLGRGSEAFF
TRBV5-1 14 CASSFTGEAYEQYF